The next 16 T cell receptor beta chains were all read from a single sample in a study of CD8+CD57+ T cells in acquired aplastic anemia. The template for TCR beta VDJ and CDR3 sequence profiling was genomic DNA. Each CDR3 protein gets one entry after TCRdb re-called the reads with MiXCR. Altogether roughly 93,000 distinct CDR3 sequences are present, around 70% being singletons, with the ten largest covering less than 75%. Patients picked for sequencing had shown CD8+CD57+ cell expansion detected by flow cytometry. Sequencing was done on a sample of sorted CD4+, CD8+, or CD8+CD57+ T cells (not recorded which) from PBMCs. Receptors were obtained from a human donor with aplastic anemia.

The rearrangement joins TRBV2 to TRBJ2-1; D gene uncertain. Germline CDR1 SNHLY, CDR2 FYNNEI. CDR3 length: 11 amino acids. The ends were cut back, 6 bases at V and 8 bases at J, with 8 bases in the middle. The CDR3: CASRYRHEQFF. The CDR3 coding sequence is TGTGCCAGCAGGTATCGCCATGAGCAGTTCTTC.

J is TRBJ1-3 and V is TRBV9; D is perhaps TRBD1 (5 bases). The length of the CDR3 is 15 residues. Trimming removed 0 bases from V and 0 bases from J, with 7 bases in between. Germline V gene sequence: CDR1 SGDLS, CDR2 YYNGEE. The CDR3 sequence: CASSVGGSSGNTIYF. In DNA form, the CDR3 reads TGTGCCAGCAGCGTAGGGGGGAGCTCTGGAAACACCATATATTTT.

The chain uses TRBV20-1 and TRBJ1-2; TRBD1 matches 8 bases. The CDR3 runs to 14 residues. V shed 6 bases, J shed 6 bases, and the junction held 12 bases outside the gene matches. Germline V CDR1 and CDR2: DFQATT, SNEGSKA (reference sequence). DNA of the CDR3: TGCAGTGCCCCTGGACAGGGTAAAGGGAATGGCTACACCTTC. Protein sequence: CSAPGQGKGNGYTF.

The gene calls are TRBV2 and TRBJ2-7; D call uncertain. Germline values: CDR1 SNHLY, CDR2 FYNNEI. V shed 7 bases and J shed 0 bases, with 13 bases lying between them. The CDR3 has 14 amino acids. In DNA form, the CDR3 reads TGTGCCAGCACCCAAGGAGCAGGCTCCTACGAGCAGTACTTC. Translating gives CASTQGAGSYEQYF.

The CDR3 here is CASSDAPGAYNEQFF. The CDR3 DNA sequence: TGCGCCAGCAGTGACGCCCCAGGGGCCTACAATGAGCAGTTCTTC. The chain joins TRBV10-1 to TRBJ2-1; TRBD1 is a possible D gene (6 bases). V lost 3 bases and J lost 2, with 11 bases in between. This CDR3 comprises 15 residues. Germline V gene sequence: CDR1 WNHNN, CDR2 SYGVQD (reference sequence).

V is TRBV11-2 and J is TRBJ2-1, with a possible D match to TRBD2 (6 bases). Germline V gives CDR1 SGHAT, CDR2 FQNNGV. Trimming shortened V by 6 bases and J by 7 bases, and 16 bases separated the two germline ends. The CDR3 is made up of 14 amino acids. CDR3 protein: CASRRLGGTNEQFF. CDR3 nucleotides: TGTGCCAGCAGGCGCCTGGGCGGGACGAATGAGCAGTTCTTC.

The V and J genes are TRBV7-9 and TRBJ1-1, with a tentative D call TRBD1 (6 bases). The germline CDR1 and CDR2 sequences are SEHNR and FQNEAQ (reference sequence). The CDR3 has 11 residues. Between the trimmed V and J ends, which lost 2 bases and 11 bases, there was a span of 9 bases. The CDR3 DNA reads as TGTGCCAGCAGCTTAAATGACAGGGCTTTCTTT. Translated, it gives CASSLNDRAFF.

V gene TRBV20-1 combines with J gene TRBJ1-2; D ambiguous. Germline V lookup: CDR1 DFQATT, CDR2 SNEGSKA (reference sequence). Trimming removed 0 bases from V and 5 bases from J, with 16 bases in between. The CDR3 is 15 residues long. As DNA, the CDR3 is TGCAGTGCTAGAGACTATAGTAGGGAAAGTTATGGCTACACCTTC. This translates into CSARDYSRESYGYTF.

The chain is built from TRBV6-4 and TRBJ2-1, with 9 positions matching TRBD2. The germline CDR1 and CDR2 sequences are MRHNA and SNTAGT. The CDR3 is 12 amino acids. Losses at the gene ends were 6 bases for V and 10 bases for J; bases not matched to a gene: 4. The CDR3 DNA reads TGTGCCAGCAGCCCCGGGACTAGCGAGCAGTTCTTC. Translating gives CASSPGTSEQFF.

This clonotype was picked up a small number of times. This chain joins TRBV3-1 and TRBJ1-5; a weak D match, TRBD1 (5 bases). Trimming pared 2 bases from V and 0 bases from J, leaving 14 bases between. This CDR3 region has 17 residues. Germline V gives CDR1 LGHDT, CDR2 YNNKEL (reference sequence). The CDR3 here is CASSQLRRAYSNQPQHF. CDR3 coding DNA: TGTGCCAGCAGCCAACTCCGCAGGGCCTATAGCAATCAGCCCCAGCATTTT.

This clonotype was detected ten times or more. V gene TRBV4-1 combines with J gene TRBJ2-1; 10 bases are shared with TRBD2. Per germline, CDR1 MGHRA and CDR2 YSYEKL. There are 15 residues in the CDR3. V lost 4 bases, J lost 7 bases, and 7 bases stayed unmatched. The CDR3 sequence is CASSRLAGERNEQFF. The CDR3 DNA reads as TGCGCCAGCAGCCGGCTAGCGGGGGAGCGGAATGAGCAGTTCTTC.

CDR3 sequence: CASSGILSPLHF. Written as DNA, the CDR3 is TGTGCCAGCAGTGGAATTCTTTCACCCCTCCACTTT. The chain uses TRBV25-1 and TRBJ1-6, with D uncertain. Trimming took off 4 bases at V and 9 bases at J, with 7 bases between the two ends. The CDR3 is made up of 12 amino acids. CDR1 MGHDK and CDR2 SYGVNS come from the germline V gene.

Written as DNA, the CDR3 is TGTGCCATCAGTGGGACGGATAATCAGCCCCAGCATTTT. Amino acids: CAISGTDNQPQHF. The chain uses TRBV10-3 and TRBJ1-5; D unresolved. The germline gives CDR1 ENHRY, CDR2 SYGVKD. The CDR3 sequence is 13 residues long. V was shortened by 4 bases and J by 4 bases, with 8 bases between the two germline ends.

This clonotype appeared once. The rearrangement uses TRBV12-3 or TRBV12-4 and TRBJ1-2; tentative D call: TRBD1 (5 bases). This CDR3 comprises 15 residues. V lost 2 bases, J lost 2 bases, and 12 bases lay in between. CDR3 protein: CASSLWLGTNYGYTF. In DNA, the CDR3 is TGTGCCAGCAGTTTATGGTTGGGGACGAACTATGGCTACACCTTC.

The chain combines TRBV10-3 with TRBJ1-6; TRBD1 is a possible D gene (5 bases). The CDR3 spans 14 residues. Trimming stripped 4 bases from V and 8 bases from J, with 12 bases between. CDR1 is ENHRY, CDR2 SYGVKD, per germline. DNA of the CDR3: TGTGCCATCAGTGGTTTGGGGCTTGATTCACCCCTCCACTTT. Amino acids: CAISGLGLDSPLHF.

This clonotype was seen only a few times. CDR3 residues: CAISDIGELFF. The CDR3 coding sequence is TGTGCCATCAGTGATATCGGGGAGCTGTTTTTT. This chain joins TRBV10-3 and TRBJ2-2; D is unresolved. The CDR3 runs 11 residues. Trimming removed 3 bases at V and 7 bases at J, with 3 bases between. Germline lookup yields CDR1 ENHRY and CDR2 SYGVKD.